What follows are 13 T cell receptor beta chains derived from one specimen sequenced in a study of T cells in Graves' hyperthyroidism and ophthalmopathy. There were TCR beta CDR3 regions amplified from RNA transcripts. The primer set for the first-round RT-PCR of the TCR CDR3 was HTBI. MiXCR was run by TCRdb on the multiplex PCR reads, yielding one entry per CDR3 protein. The sample shows roughly 500,000 distinct CDR3 sequences, over 35% of them seen only once. Sequencing was performed on peripheral blood or thyroid tissue (not recorded which). These receptors were collected from an adult woman with Graves' disease, either hyperthyroidism or ophthalmopathy (not recorded which).

The rearrangement links TRBV11-2 to TRBJ1-2; the D gene is possibly TRBD1 (6 bases). Germline CDR1 is SGHAT and CDR2 is FQNNGV. There are 13 residues in the CDR3. V shed 5 bases and J shed 7 bases, with 14 bases lying between them. CDR3 nucleotides: TGTGCCAGCAGCCCAGGGGACATGGGTGGCTACACCTTC. Encoded protein: CASSPGDMGGYTF.

The chain joins TRBV3-1 to TRBJ1-6; D gene uncertain. Trimming removed 4 bases at V and 1 base at J, with 20 bases between. This CDR3 has 19 residues. Germline assignment: CDR1 LGHDT and CDR2 YNNKEL (reference sequence). The CDR3 coding sequence is TGTGCCAGCAGCCCGGAGGTGGCCGCCTGGAGGTCCTATAATTCACCCCTCCACTTT. Its protein is CASSPEVAAWRSYNSPLHF.

V and J are TRBV7-9 and TRBJ1-2, with unresolved D. The germline V gene has CDR1 SEHNR and CDR2 FQNEAQ (reference sequence). This CDR3 is built from 16 residues. The V gene lost 1 base and the J gene lost 2 bases, with 14 bases spanning the gap. The CDR3 reads CASSLGPLGVNYGYTF. CDR3 in DNA: TGTGCCAGCAGCTTAGGTCCATTGGGTGTGAACTATGGCTACACCTTC.

The CDR3 protein is CAISPLLDSPLHF. The CDR3 nucleotides are TGTGCCATCAGCCCACTCCTCGATTCACCCCTCCACTTT. The rearrangement joins TRBV10-3 to TRBJ1-6; D remains unclear. This CDR3 region has 13 residues. The germline CDR1 and CDR2 sequences are ENHRY and SYGVKD. Trimming stripped 6 bases from V and 8 bases from J, with 11 bases between.

This clonotype showed up many times. This chain uses TRBV12-3 or TRBV12-4 with TRBJ1-5; no reliable D call. The CDR3 is 16 amino acids. Trimming left V 1 base short and J 3 bases short, with 13 bases between. CDR3 residues: CASSLGRADFNQPQHF. The CDR3 DNA sequence: TGTGCCAGCAGTTTAGGTAGGGCCGACTTCAATCAGCCCCAGCATTTT.

The J gene is TRBJ2-7, the V gene TRBV29-1, with no clear D. V was cut by 4 bases and J by 6 bases, with 10 bases left in between. The CDR3 totals 11 residues. Germline V gene lookup returns CDR1 SQVTM and CDR2 ANQGSEA. CDR3 DNA: TGCAGCGTTGGGGGTGGGCGCGAGCAGTACTTC. This codes for CSVGGGREQYF.

This clonotype was observed a few times. This rearrangement joins TRBV20-1 to TRBJ2-5, with D possibly TRBD2 on 5 matching bases. The V and J ends lost 3 bases and 5 bases respectively, with 13 bases between them. The CDR3 totals 13 residues. The germline V gene has CDR1 DFQATT and CDR2 SNEGSKA (reference sequence). CDR3 sequence reads: CSASQAGGETQYF. CDR3 sequence (DNA): TGCAGTGCTAGTCAGGCGGGTGGGGAGACCCAGTACTTC.

This clonotype was recorded at least ten times. This rearrangement joins TRBV5-8 to TRBJ1-1; no reliable D call. V dropped 2 bases and J dropped 1 base, with 12 bases sitting between them. The CDR3 spans 15 residues. CDR1 and CDR2 from the germline V gene are SGHTS and YDEGEE. This CDR3 is CASSFHTGRNTEAFF. The CDR3 nucleotides are TGTGCCAGCAGCTTCCACACGGGGAGGAACACTGAAGCTTTCTTT.

The sample holds many counts of this clonotype. The rearrangement joins TRBV7-2 to TRBJ2-5; 7 bases fit TRBD2. Trimming took 1 base from V and 3 from J; bases not matched to a gene: 11. There are 17 residues in the CDR3. The germline V gene encodes CDR1 SGHTA and CDR2 FQGNSA. In DNA form, the CDR3 reads TGTGCCAGCAGCTTAGAATGGCGGGGGATTCGAAAAGAGACCCAGTACTTC. Encoded protein: CASSLEWRGIRKETQYF.

Comment on this clonotype: A clone one base away is much larger, so this may be a read error. The chain joins TRBV7-9 to TRBJ1-2, with TRBD1 identical over 7 bases. The V gene end was trimmed by 4 bases and the J gene end by 1 base; junction bases not matched to a gene: 18. CDR1 is SEHNR, CDR2 FQNEAQ, per germline (reference sequence). The CDR3 spans 19 residues. CDR3 nucleotides: TGTGCCAGCAGCTCTAGAGGGGACAGCTATAGTGGGTTTAACTATGGCTACACCTTC. It is translated as CASSSRGDSYSGFNYGYTF.

The V call is TRBV25-1, the J call TRBJ1-6, with 8 bases fitting TRBD1. The CDR3 is 13 residues long. Germline CDR1 and CDR2: MGHDK and SYGVNS. Trimming at V came to 8 bases and at J to 9 bases, leaving 6 bases not matched to a gene. The CDR3 coding sequence is TGTGCCAGCCAGACAGGGGTCCGTTCACCCCTCCACTTT. This translates into CASQTGVRSPLHF.

This clonotype was seen a single time. This chain connects TRBV20-1 to TRBJ2-5; D call uncertain. This CDR3 has 13 amino acids. Trimming shortened V by 2 bases and J by 9 bases, and 16 bases separated the two germline ends. The germline V gene encodes CDR1 DFQATT and CDR2 SNEGSKA (reference sequence). In nucleotides, the CDR3 is TGCAGTGCTAGATCGGGTCTCAATCAGCCCCAGTACTTC. Translated, it gives CSARSGLNQPQYF.

This clonotype was counted many times. This sequence joins TRBV11-2 and TRBJ2-5, with D tentatively TRBD1 or TRBD2 (5 bases each). This CDR3 region has 15 residues. Trimming pared 4 bases from V and 1 base from J, leaving 13 bases between. CDR1 and CDR2 (germline): SGHAT, FQNNGV. CDR3 nucleotides: TGTGCCAGCAGCTGGGCCCTTGGGACCCAAGAGACCCAGTACTTC. It translates to CASSWALGTQETQYF.